Below, one T cell receptor beta chain is given with its context. Its antigen is not identified. Treatment in this sample: roughly 10-day PBMC culture with coronavirus spike peptide pools or control peptides (ViraFEST assay). Once obtained from cultured CD4+ T cells, the DNA was sequenced using the Oncomine TCR Beta short-read assay. TCRdb recomputed calls from the PCR reads with MiXCR, one row per CDR3 protein. The sample lists about 6,800 distinct CDR3 sequences, 55% to 80% occurring once. These data are taken from a study of vaccination and CD4 T cells after COVID-19. The CDR3 loop spans 16 amino acids.

The sequenced sample consisted of CD4+ T cells from blood, cultured in vitro. This TCR was recovered from a human donor who had recovered from COVID-19. J is TRBJ2-2 and V is TRBV21-1; the table calls TRBD1, which could not be checked here. TRBV21-1 is a pseudogene segment. The CDR3 region has the DNA TGTGCCAGCAGCATAGACAGGGGTGTATTGTCCGGGGAGCTGTTTTTT. Translated, it gives CASSIDRGVLSGELFF.